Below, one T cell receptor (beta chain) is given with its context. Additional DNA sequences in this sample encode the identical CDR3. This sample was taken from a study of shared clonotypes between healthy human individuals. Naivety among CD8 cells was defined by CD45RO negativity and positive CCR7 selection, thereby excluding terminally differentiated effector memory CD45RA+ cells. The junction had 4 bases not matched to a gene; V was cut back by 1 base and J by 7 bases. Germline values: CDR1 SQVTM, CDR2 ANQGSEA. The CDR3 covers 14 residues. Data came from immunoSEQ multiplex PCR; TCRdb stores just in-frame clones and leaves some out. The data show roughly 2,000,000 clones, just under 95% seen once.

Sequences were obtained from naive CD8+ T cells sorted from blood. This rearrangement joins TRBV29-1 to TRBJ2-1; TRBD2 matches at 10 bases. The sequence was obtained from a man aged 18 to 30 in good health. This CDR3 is CSVEGLAGVNEQFF. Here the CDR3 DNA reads TGCAGCGTTGAAGGCCTAGCGGGAGTGAATGAGCAGTTCTTC.